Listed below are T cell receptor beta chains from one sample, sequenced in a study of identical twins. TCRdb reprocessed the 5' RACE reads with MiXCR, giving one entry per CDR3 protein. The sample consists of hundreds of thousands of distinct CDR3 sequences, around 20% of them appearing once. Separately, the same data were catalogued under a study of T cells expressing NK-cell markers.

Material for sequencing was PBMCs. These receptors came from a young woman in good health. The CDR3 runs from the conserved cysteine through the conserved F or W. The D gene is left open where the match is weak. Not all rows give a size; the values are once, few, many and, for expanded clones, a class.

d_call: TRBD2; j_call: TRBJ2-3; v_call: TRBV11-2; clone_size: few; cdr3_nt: TGTGCCAGCAGCTCCGCCAGGACTAGCGGGAGGGCCGGTGATACGCAGTATTTT; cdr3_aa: CASSSARTSGRAGDTQYF
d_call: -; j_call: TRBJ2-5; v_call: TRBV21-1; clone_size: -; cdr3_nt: TGTGCCAGCAGCAAAGGGGTGGGTCTAGCGGGAGCACAAGAGACCCAGTACTTC; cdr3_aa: CASSKGVGLAGAQETQYF
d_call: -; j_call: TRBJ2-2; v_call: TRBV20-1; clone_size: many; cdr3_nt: TGCAGTGCTAGTCCCCATAACACCGGGGAGCTGTTTTTT; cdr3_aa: CSASPHNTGELFF
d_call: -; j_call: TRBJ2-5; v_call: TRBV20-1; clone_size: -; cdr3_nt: TGCAGTGCGACCTCCCCACAGCAAGAGACCCAGTACTTC; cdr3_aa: CSATSPQQETQYF
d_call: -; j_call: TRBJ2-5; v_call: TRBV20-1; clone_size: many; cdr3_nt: TGCAGTGCTAGAGGTGTTGGAATAGGATCGCAAGAGACCCAGTACTTC; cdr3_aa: CSARGVGIGSQETQYF
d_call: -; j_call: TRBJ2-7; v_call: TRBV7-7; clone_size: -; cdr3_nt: TGTGCCAGCAGCTCCTCCAACAGGACAACTTACTACGAGCAGTACTTC; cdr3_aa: CASSSSNRTTYYEQYF
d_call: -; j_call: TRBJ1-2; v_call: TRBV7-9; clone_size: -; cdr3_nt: TGTGCCAGCAGCCCACAGCTGTCGAACTATGGCTACACCTTC; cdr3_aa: CASSPQLSNYGYTF
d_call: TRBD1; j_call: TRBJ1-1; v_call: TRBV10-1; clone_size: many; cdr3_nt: TGTGCCAGCAGTGACCGACAGGGTGGAAACACTGAAGCTTTCTTT; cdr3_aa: CASSDRQGGNTEAFF
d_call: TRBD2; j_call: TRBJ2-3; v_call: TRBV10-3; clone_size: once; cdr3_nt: TGTGCCATCAGGAACGGACTAGCGGCCCCTCAAGATACGCAGTATTTT; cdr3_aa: CAIRNGLAAPQDTQYF
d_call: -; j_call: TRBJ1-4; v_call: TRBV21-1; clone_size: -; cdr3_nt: TGTGCCAGTCGAGGGGTAAAACTGTTTTTT; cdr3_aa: CASRGVKLFF
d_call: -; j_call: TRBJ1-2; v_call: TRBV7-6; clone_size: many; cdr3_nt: TGTGCCATCCGGTCAGGCGGGGGTTATGGCTACACCTTC; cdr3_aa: CAIRSGGGYGYTF
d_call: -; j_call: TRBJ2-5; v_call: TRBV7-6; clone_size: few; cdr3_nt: TGTGCCAGCAGCCGCTGGCGGGTTGGGGAGACCCAGTACTTC; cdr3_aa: CASSRWRVGETQYF
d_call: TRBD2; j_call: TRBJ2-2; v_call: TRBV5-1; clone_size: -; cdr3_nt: TGCGCCAGCAGCGCAACTAGCGTGACCGGGGAGCTGTTTTTT; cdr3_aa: CASSATSVTGELFF
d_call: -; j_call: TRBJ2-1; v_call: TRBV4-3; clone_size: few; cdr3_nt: TGCGCCAGCAGCCGGAGACAAGGGACGACGAATGAGCAGTTCTTC; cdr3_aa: CASSRRQGTTNEQFF
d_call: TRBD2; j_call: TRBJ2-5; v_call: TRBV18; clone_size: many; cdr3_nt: TGTGCCAGCAGCCCCGGGGGGCAAGAGACCCAGTACTTC; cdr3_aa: CASSPGGQETQYF
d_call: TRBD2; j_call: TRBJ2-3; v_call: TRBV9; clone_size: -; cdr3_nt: TGTGCCAGCAGCGTGACTAGCGGGGGGAAGGAGTATTTT; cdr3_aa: CASSVTSGGKEYF
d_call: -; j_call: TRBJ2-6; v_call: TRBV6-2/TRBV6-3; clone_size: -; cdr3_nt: TGTGCCAGCAGTTACTCGACGCCCCGGGACTCCACGAGCTCTGGGGCCAACGTCCTGACTTTC; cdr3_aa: CASSYSTPRDSTSSGANVLTF
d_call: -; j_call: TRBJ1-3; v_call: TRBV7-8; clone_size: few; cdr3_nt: TGTGCCAGCAGCCTCACCCCGGAATTAGACGGAAACACCATATATTTT; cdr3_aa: CASSLTPELDGNTIYF
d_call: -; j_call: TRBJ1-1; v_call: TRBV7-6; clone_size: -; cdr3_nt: TGTGCCAGCAGCTTAAGGATTCGGACTGAAGCTTTCTTT; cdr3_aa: CASSLRIRTEAFF
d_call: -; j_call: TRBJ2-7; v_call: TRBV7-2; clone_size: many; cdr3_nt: TGTGCCAGCAGCTTAAGTGGGGTATCCTACGAGCAGTACTTC; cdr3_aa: CASSLSGVSYEQYF
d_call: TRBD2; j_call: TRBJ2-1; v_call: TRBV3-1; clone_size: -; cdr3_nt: TGTGCCAGCAGCCATCCTCGGGGGGGCCCCTCCTACAATGAGCAGTTCTTC; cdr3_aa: CASSHPRGGPSYNEQFF
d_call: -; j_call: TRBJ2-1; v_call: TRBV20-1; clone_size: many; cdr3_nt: TGCAGTGCTAGAGGCAGGGTCGATGAGCAGTTCTTC; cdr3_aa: CSARGRVDEQFF
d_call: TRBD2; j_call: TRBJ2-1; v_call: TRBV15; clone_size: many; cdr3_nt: TGTGCCACCAGCAGAGATAGGGGGGAGCGGGAGGTACCTTACAATGAGCAGTTCTTC; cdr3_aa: CATSRDRGEREVPYNEQFF